The 31 T cell receptor beta chains presented below share a single source sample, sequenced in a study of blood T cells in healthy people across ages. The authors ran a second PCR of about 7 to 12 cycles using a sample-barcoded 5' primer and a J-beta primer mix. TCRdb re-called the 5' RACE reads through MiXCR, storing one row per CDR3 protein. This sample has over 1,500,000 distinct CDR3 sequences, with just under 50% found just once. The specimen sequenced was blood. All receptors come from a woman in her thirties or forties in good health.

The DNA for the CDR3 is TGCAGCGGTAACCTCCCGACAGGGGAAGAGACCCAGTACTTC. Protein: CSGNLPTGEETQYF. The rearrangement uses TRBV20-1 and TRBJ2-5; the match to TRBD1 covers 8 bases. The V gene's germline CDR1 is DFQATT and CDR2 SNEGSKA (reference sequence). This CDR3 spans 14 amino acids.

The chain recombines TRBV12-3 or TRBV12-4 with TRBJ2-1; D call uncertain. This CDR3 has 14 amino acids. V was pared by 5 bases and J by 4 bases, with 12 bases between. This chain's CDR3 is CASSVGIQYNEQFF. DNA of the CDR3: TGTGCCAGCAGTGTTGGGATACAATACAATGAGCAGTTCTTC.

This clonotype was observed a handful of times. The gene calls are TRBV5-1 and TRBJ2-5; 7 positions agree with TRBD1. J gave up 2 bases and V 7 bases, and 5 bases lay outside the gene matches. The CDR3 is 13 residues long. The germline V gene encodes CDR1 SGHRS and CDR2 YFSETQ. CDR3 coding DNA: TGCGCCAGCGGCCAACAGGGGCAAGAGACCCAGTACTTC. Protein: CASGQQGQETQYF. The complete variable domain, with remaining parts taken from reference TRBV5-1 and TRBJ2-5, reads KAGVTQTPRYLIKTRGQQVTLSCSPISGHRSVSWYQQTPGQGLQFLFEYFSETQRNKGNFPGRFSGRQFSNSRSEMNVSTLELGDSALYLCASGQQGQETQYFGPGTRLLVL.

In this sample, this clonotype turned up a few times. The gene calls are TRBV7-3 and TRBJ1-1; D is unclear. Germline CDR1 and CDR2: SGHTA and FQGTGA. There are 14 residues in the CDR3. Trimming left V 0 bases short and J 1 base short, with 6 bases between. The DNA for the CDR3 is TGTGCCAGCAGCTTAACGACGGCGAACACTGAAGCTTTCTTT. This translates into CASSLTTANTEAFF.

This chain uses TRBV18 with TRBJ2-5; the D gene is possibly TRBD1 (7 bases). The germline V and J ends were trimmed by 1 base and 3 bases, with 15 bases remaining between them. The CDR3 has 16 amino acids. Germline V gene sequence: CDR1 KGHSH, CDR2 LQKENI. The CDR3 reads CASSPLAGGTKETQYF. CDR3 nucleotide sequence: TGTGCCAGCTCACCACTCGCAGGGGGGACAAAAGAGACCCAGTACTTC.

Remarks on this clonotype: A read error may produce the germline difference seen at one junction end. The chain has TRBV4-1 and TRBJ1-2; D not resolved. The CDR3 sequence is 12 residues long. Germline values: CDR1 MGHRA, CDR2 YSYEKL. DNA for the CDR3: TGCGCCGGCAGCCAACCATTAGATGGCTACACCTTC. Translated: CAGSQPLDGYTF.

The genes are TRBV7-9 and TRBJ1-6, with 9 positions matching TRBD1. With V trimmed by 1 base and J by 10 bases, 5 bases remained unmatched. Germline assignment: CDR1 SEHNR and CDR2 FQNEAQ (reference sequence). This CDR3 has 15 residues. The CDR3 sequence: CASSLEATGGSPLHF. Written as DNA, the CDR3 is TGTGCCAGCAGCTTAGAAGCGACAGGGGGATCACCCCTCCACTTT.

V is TRBV6-5 and J is TRBJ1-2; D perhaps matches TRBD1 (5 bases). Per germline, CDR1 MNHEY and CDR2 SVGAGI. The CDR3 loop spans 13 amino acids. Trimming removed 5 bases from V and 1 base from J, with 8 bases in between. CDR3 sequence reads: CASSDRNNYGYTF. The CDR3 region has the DNA TGTGCCAGCAGTGACAGAAATAACTATGGCTACACCTTC.

The rearrangement uses TRBV6-2 or TRBV6-3 and TRBJ2-5; TRBD2 is a possible D gene (6 bases). With 6 bases removed from V and 1 base from J, the gap between germline ends came to 15 bases. The CDR3 has 15 residues. CDR1 and CDR2 (germline): MNHEY, SVGEGT. This CDR3 reads CASSRGGTVQETQYF. The CDR3 DNA sequence: TGTGCCAGCAGCCGAGGCGGGACTGTCCAAGAGACCCAGTACTTC.

In this sample, this clonotype turned up many times. The V gene is TRBV10-2, the J gene TRBJ2-7; 13 bases are shared with TRBD2. The length of the CDR3 is 15 residues. Germline-derived CDR1 and CDR2 are WSHSY and SAAADI. Trimming at V came to 5 bases and at J to 0 bases, leaving 1 base not matched to a gene. CDR3 amino acids: CASSRTSGSSYEQYF. CDR3 sequence (DNA): TGCGCCAGCAGTAGGACTAGCGGGAGCTCCTACGAGCAGTACTTC.

The chain joins TRBV2 to TRBJ2-3, with a weak D call TRBD1 (5 bases). The CDR3 is 14 amino acids. Trimming cost V 4 bases and J 2 bases, with 10 bases left between them. Germline CDR1 is SNHLY and CDR2 is FYNNEI. The CDR3 region has the DNA TGTGCCAGCAGTGCCAGGGCGAACACAGATACGCAGTATTTT. This encodes CASSARANTDTQYF. The whole variable domain, filled in from reference TRBV2 and TRBJ2-3, reads EPEVTQTPSHQVTQMGQEVILRCVPISNHLYFYWYRQILGQKVEFLVSFYNNEISEKSEIFDDQFSVERPDGSNFTLKIRSTKLEDSAMYFCASSARANTDTQYFGPGTRLTVL.

The table lists this clonotype with a few counts. This sequence joins TRBV5-1 and TRBJ2-1; D unclear. Germline V gene sequence: CDR1 SGHRS, CDR2 YFSETQ. Trimming took 4 bases from V and 6 from J, leaving 11 bases between them. The CDR3 loop spans 13 amino acids. The CDR3, as DNA: TGCGCCAGCAGCCCTCCGTCTAGCAATGAGCAGTTCTTC. Its protein is CASSPPSSNEQFF. The full variable domain, with the rest looked up from reference TRBV5-1 and TRBJ2-1, is KAGVTQTPRYLIKTRGQQVTLSCSPISGHRSVSWYQQTPGQGLQFLFEYFSETQRNKGNFPGRFSGRQFSNSRSEMNVSTLELGDSALYLCASSPPSSNEQFFGPGTRLTVL.

This clonotype came up once. The chain uses TRBV12-3 or TRBV12-4 and TRBJ1-4, with 7 bases identical to TRBD1. The CDR3 covers 13 residues. With 5 bases clipped from V and 8 bases from J, the junction kept 5 bases outside the gene matches. The DNA for the CDR3 is TGTGCCAGCAGTAGGACAGGAGAGGAAAAACTGTTTTTT. Its translation is CASSRTGEEKLFF.

This clonotype has just a few counts. The chain carries TRBV6-6 and TRBJ2-7; 9 bases line up with TRBD1. Germline CDR1 and CDR2: MNHNY and SVGAGI (reference sequence). J gave up 5 bases and V 2 bases, and 7 bases lay outside the gene matches. The CDR3 extends over 15 amino acids. CDR3 nucleotide sequence: TGTGCCAGCAGTTACGCAGGGGACAGGGTACACGAGCAGTACTTC. Translation gives CASSYAGDRVHEQYF.

The genes are TRBV6-1 and TRBJ2-6; D gene uncertain. V lost 8 bases and J lost 0, with 17 bases in between. The CDR3 loop spans 17 amino acids. Germline CDR1 MNHNS, CDR2 SASEGT. The CDR3 DNA follows: TGTGCCAGCGCGCGGAACTCTAGGGTCTCTGGGGCCAACGTCCTGACTTTC. This translates into CASARNSRVSGANVLTF.

This chain joins TRBV5-6 and TRBJ2-7, with TRBD1 matching over 7 bases. From germline, CDR1 is SGHDT and CDR2 YYEEEE. V lost 4 bases and J lost 5; bases outside the gene matches: 6. This CDR3 has 13 residues. Written as DNA, the CDR3 is TGTGCCAGCAGCGAGACAGGGCACCACGAGCAGTACTTC. This translates into CASSETGHHEQYF.

This chain links TRBV7-9 with TRBJ2-6, with 7 bases lining up with TRBD1. J was trimmed by 1 base and V by 10 bases; bases with no gene match: 4. The CDR3 spans 14 residues. From germline, CDR1 is SEHNR and CDR2 FQNEAQ (reference sequence). The CDR3 reads CANPRGSGANVLTF. In DNA, the CDR3 is TGTGCCAACCCCAGGGGGTCTGGGGCCAACGTCCTGACTTTC. Full variable domain (rest looked up from reference TRBV7-9 and TRBJ2-6): DTGVSQNPRHKITKRGQNVTFRCDPISEHNRLYWYRQTLGQGPEFLTYFQNEAQLEKSRLLSDRFSAERPKGSFSTLEIQRTEQGDSAMYLCANPRGSGANVLTFGAGSRLTVL.

The V call is TRBV12-3 or TRBV12-4, the J call TRBJ2-3; a weak D match, TRBD2 (6 bases). Trimming removed 7 bases from V and 2 bases from J, with 25 bases in between. The CDR3 runs 18 residues. The CDR3 region is CASTLTIAEGQFTDTQYF. In nucleotides, the CDR3 is TGTGCCAGCACGTTAACGATAGCGGAGGGGCAATTCACAGATACGCAGTATTTT.

The chain uses TRBV7-2 and TRBJ2-7; D uncertain. The CDR3 runs to 15 residues. Trimming cost V 1 base and J 0 bases, with 10 bases left between them. CDR1 is SGHTA and CDR2 is FQGNSA in the germline V gene. The CDR3 protein is CASSLELLSSYEQYF. DNA for the CDR3: TGTGCCAGCAGCTTAGAACTACTGAGCTCCTACGAGCAGTACTTC.

The chain has TRBV4-3 and TRBJ2-3; 8 bases agree with TRBD2. The germline gives CDR1 LGHNA, CDR2 YSLEER. The J segment lost 2 bases and the V segment lost 0 bases, leaving 7 bases of the junction unmatched. This CDR3 has 17 amino acids. The CDR3 sequence: CASSQDGGGGITDTQYF. CDR3 nucleotides: TGCGCCAGCAGCCAAGATGGGGGCGGGGGGATCACAGATACGCAGTATTTT.

The chain joins TRBV9 to TRBJ2-7; D might be TRBD2 (6 bases). The CDR3 runs 15 residues. Trimming removed 1 base from V and 2 bases from J, with 13 bases in between. Germline CDR1 and CDR2: SGDLS and YYNGEE. The CDR3 DNA reads as TGTGCCAGCAGCGTAACTTTTAGCGGTACCTACGAGCAGTACTTC. It yields the protein CASSVTFSGTYEQYF.

This clonotype showed up just a few times. The V and J genes are TRBV12-3 or TRBV12-4 and TRBJ2-6; 8 bases agree with TRBD1. The CDR3 spans 17 residues. With V trimmed by 3 bases and J by 4 bases, 8 bases remained unmatched. The CDR3 nucleotides read TGTGCCAGCAGTTTGGACAGGGAATCGTCCGGGGCCAACGTCCTGACTTTC. The encoded protein is CASSLDRESSGANVLTF.

The chain combines TRBV6-6 with TRBJ2-7; D is unresolved. V was pared by 6 bases and J by 6 bases, with 12 bases between. The CDR3 spans 12 residues. The germline V gene has CDR1 MNHNY and CDR2 SVGAGI (reference sequence). The CDR3 region has the DNA TGTGCCAGCAGCAATACTGAGTCCGAGCAGTACTTC. Translated, it gives CASSNTESEQYF.

The chain is built from TRBV4-1 and TRBJ2-3; tentatively, D is TRBD2 (5 bases). V was trimmed by 3 bases and J by 2 bases, leaving 9 bases between them. CDR3 size: 14 residues. CDR1 MGHRA and CDR2 YSYEKL come from the germline V gene. CDR3 coding DNA: TGCGCCAGCAGCCAGCGGGTTAACACAGATACGCAGTATTTT. Its translation: CASSQRVNTDTQYF.

The chain joins TRBV13 to TRBJ2-1; TRBD1 might be the D (5 bases). V lost 7 bases, J lost 7 bases, and 14 bases lay in between. Per the germline V gene, CDR1 is PRHDT and CDR2 is FYEKMQ (reference sequence). This CDR3 spans 13 amino acids. CDR3 protein: CASTTGRANEQFF. For the CDR3, the DNA is TGTGCCAGCACCACAGGCAGGGCGAATGAGCAGTTCTTC.

This chain uses TRBV29-1 with TRBJ2-3, with D possibly matching TRBD2 (5 bases). The CDR3 loop spans 12 amino acids. Germline V gene sequence: CDR1 SQVTM, CDR2 ANQGSEA. Between the trimmed V and J ends, which lost 4 bases and 6 bases, there was a span of 11 bases. CDR3 sequence: CSVVTRADTQYF. The CDR3 coding sequence is TGCAGCGTTGTTACTAGGGCCGATACGCAGTATTTT.

This clonotype was found a few times. The chain carries TRBV6-1 and TRBJ1-6, with 7 bases that match TRBD1. Germline CDR1 and CDR2: MNHNS and SASEGT. The CDR3 loop spans 16 amino acids. The V and J ends lost 1 base and 6 bases, in that order; junction bases with no gene match: 6. CDR3: CASSEDAAGGNSPLHF. CDR3 nucleotides: TGTGCCAGCAGTGAAGACGCGGCAGGGGGTAATTCACCCCTCCACTTT.

The V gene is TRBV28, the J gene TRBJ2-7; TRBD1 is a possible D gene (5 bases). The CDR3 sequence is 15 residues long. V dropped 2 bases and J dropped 7 bases, with 18 bases sitting between them. Germline CDR1 MDHEN, CDR2 SYDVKM. The CDR3 loop reads CASSLPDISYNEQYF. CDR3 in DNA: TGTGCCAGCAGTTTACCGGACATCTCCTACAATGAGCAGTACTTC.

This clonotype was seen a handful of times. The gene calls are TRBV14 and TRBJ2-3; D unresolved. Germline V gene lookup returns CDR1 SGHDN and CDR2 FVKESK. There are 16 residues in the CDR3. The V and J ends lost 0 bases and 3 bases respectively, with 13 bases between them. The CDR3 DNA sequence: TGTGCCAGCAGCCAAGATGTCCTAGTTGGTACAGATACGCAGTATTTT. It encodes CASSQDVLVGTDTQYF.

Concerning this clonotype itself: Germline is not matched at one junction end, which may reflect a read error. In DNA, the CDR3 is TGTGCCAGCAGTTTAGCAGGGGGCGAGTCAGAGACCCAGTACTTC. Residues: CASSLAGGESETQYF. This rearrangement joins TRBV7-9 to TRBJ2-5, with 8 nucleotides matching TRBD1. The CDR3 totals 15 residues. From germline, CDR1 is SEHNR and CDR2 FQNEAQ (reference sequence).

J is TRBJ2-7 and V is TRBV4-2, with D unclear. The length of the CDR3 is 15 residues. Germline V gene lookup returns CDR1 LGHNA and CDR2 YNFKEQ. V was cut by 0 bases and J by 2 bases, with 11 bases left in between. The CDR3 coding sequence is TGTGCCAGCAGCCAAGATCCTTCATCTACCTACGAGCAGTACTTC. Translation gives CASSQDPSSTYEQYF.